This T cell receptor beta chain was retrieved from a study of Graves' ophthalmopathy and Graves' hyperthyroidism. The CDR3 is 12 amino acids. Germline CDR1 reads SGHNT; CDR2 reads YENEEA. V lost 3 bases and J lost 6, with 8 bases in between. The study amplified TCR beta CDR3 regions using RNA transcripts. HTBI primers primed a first-round RT-PCR, and a second-round multiplex PCR followed. TCRdb called the multiplex PCR reads again in MiXCR, with one record for every CDR3 protein. This table has over 450,000 distinct CDR3 sequences, about an eighth appearing once. At least ten counts were recorded for this clonotype.

The genes are TRBV11-3 and TRBJ1-1, with D hard to call. The sequencing sample was made of blood. The sequence derives from a woman aged 30 to 39 with Graves' ophthalmopathy. CDR3 amino acids: CASSFSKSEAFF. The CDR3 DNA is TGTGCCAGCAGCTTTAGTAAGTCTGAAGCTTTCTTT.